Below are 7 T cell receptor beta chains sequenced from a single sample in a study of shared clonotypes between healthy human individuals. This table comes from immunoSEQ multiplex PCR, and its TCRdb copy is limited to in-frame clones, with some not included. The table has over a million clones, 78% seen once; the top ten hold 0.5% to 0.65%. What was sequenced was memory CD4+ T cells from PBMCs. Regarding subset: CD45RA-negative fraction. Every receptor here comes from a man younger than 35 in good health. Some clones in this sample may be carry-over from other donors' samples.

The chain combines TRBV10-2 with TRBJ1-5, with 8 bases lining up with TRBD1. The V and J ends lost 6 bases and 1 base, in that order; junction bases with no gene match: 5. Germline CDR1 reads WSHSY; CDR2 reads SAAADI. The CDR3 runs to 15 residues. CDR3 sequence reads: CASRSGGSSNQPQHF. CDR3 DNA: TGCGCCAGCAGGTCAGGGGGCTCCAGCAATCAGCCCCAGCATTTT.

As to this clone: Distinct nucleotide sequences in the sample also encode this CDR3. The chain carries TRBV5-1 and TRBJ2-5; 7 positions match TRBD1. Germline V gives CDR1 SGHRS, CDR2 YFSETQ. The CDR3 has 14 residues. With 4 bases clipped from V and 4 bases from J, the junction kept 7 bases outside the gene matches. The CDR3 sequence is CASSPVGGGETQYF. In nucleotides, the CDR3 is TGCGCCAGCAGCCCGGTAGGGGGCGGAGAGACCCAGTACTTC. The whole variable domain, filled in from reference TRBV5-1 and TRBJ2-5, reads KAGVTQTPRYLIKTRGQQVTLSCSPISGHRSVSWYQQTPGQGLQFLFEYFSETQRNKGNFPGRFSGRQFSNSRSEMNVSTLELGDSALYLCASSPVGGGETQYFGPGTRLLVL.

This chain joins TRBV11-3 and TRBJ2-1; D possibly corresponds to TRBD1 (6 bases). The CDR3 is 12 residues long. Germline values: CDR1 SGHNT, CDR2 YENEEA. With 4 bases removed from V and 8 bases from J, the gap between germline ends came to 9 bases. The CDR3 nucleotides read TGTGCCAGCAGCTCAGGGGTTGATGAGCAGTTCTTC. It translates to CASSSGVDEQFF.

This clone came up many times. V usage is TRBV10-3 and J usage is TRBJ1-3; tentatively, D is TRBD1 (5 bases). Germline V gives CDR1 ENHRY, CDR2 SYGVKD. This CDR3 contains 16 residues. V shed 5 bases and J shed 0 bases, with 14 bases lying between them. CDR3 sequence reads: CAISTGRGGSGNTIYF. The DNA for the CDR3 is TGTGCCATCAGTACGGGGAGGGGAGGCTCTGGAAACACCATATATTTT.

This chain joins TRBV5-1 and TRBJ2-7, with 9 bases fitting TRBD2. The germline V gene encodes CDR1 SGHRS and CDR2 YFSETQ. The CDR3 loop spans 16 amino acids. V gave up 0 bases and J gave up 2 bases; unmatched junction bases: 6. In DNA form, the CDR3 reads TGCGCCAGCAGCTTGGAACTAGCGGGCGGACCCTACGAGCAGTACTTC. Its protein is CASSLELAGGPYEQYF.

CDR3 sequence (DNA): TGTGCCAGCTCTCCGAGTAGCCCGATGAACACTGAAGCTTTCTTT. Its translation: CASSPSSPMNTEAFF. The chain couples TRBV18 to TRBJ1-1; D not resolved. Germline assignment: CDR1 KGHSH and CDR2 LQKENI. The length of the CDR3 is 15 residues. The V end was cut by 6 bases, the J end by 0 bases, with 14 bases between.

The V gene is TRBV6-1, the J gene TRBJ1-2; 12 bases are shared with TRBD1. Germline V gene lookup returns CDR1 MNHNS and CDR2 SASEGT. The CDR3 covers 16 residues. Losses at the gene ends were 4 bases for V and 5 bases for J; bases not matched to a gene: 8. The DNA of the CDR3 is TGTGCCAGCAGTGGGGGACAGGGGGCATTGATTTATGGCTACACCTTC. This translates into CASSGGQGALIYGYTF.